In its sample, the clone carrying this TCR beta chain was seen once. This entry belongs to a study of blood T cell repertoires in COVID-19. Libraries were prepared by immunoSEQ multiplex PCR; TCRdb keeps only in-frame clonotypes and omits some of them. The table lists 170,000 or so clones, around 87% of them singletons, with approximately 0.88% in the top ten. The TCR originated in a woman aged 18-35 years who had recovered from COVID-19. Material for sequencing was peripheral blood.

CDR3 amino acids: CASSEAGGRNTEAFF. Written as DNA, the CDR3 is TGTGCCAGCAGTGAAGCGGGGGGGCGCAACACTGAAGCTTTCTTT. The chain combines TRBV2 with TRBJ1-1; a weak D match, TRBD1 (6 bases). The V end lost 0 bases, the J end lost 2 bases, and 10 bases lay between the germline ends. Germline V CDR1 and CDR2: SNHLY, FYNNEI. The CDR3 runs to 15 residues.